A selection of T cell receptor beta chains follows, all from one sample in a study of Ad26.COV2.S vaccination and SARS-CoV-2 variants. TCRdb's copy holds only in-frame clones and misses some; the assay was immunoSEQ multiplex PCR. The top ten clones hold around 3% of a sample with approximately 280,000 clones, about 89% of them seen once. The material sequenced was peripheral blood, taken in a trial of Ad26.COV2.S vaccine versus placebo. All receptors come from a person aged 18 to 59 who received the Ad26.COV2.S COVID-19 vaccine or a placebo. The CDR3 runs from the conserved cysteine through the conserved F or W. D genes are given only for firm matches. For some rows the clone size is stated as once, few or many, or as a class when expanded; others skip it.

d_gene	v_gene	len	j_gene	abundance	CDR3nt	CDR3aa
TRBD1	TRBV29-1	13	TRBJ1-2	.	TGCAGCGTCCCCGACAGGGGTCCCAATGGCTACACCTTC	CSVPDRGPNGYTF
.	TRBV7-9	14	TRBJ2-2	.	TGTGCCAGCAGCTTAGGGGTCGGGACCGGGGAGCTGTTTTTT	CASSLGVGTGELFF
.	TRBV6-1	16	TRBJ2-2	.	TGTGCCAGCAGTGAAGCGATTGACAGTTCCACCGGGGAGCTGTTTTTT	CASSEAIDSSTGELFF
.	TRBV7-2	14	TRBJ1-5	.	TGTGCCAGCAGCTTAGATAGTAGCAATCAGCCCCAGCATTTT	CASSLDSSNQPQHF
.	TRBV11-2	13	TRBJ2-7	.	TGTGCCAGCAGCCCGGACTCAACCTACGAGCAGTACTTC	CASSPDSTYEQYF
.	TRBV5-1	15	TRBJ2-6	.	TGCGCCAGCAGCTTCTCCCTCTCTGGGGCCAACGTCCTGACTTTC	CASSFSLSGANVLTF
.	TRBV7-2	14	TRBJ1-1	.	TGTGCCAGCAGCTTAACACGCCCGAACACTGAAGCTTTCTTT	CASSLTRPNTEAFF
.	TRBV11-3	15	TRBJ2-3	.	TGTGCCAGCAGCTTAGAGGGCTCGTTGGCAGATACGCAGTATTTT	CASSLEGSLADTQYF
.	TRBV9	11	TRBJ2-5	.	TGTGCCAGCAGCCGGGGGGAGACCCAGTACTTC	CASSRGETQYF
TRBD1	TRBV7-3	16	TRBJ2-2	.	TGTGCCAGCAGCCCGCAGGGGGCTGGGAACACCGGGGAGCTGTTTTTT	CASSPQGAGNTGELFF
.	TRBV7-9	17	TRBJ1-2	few	TGTGCCAGCAGCTTATGGGGCCGGGGGCGGTTGGACTATGGCTACACCTTC	CASSLWGRGRLDYGYTF
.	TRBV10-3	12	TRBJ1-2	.	TGTGCCATCAGTGAGGTCAAGCATGGCTACACCTTC	CAISEVKHGYTF
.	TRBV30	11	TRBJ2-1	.	TGTGCCTGGAATGAAGCGTACGAGCAGTTCTTC	CAWNEAYEQFF
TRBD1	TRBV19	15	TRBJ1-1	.	TGTGCCAGTAGCCCGGACAGGGGCTTTAACACTGAAGCTTTCTTT	CASSPDRGFNTEAFF
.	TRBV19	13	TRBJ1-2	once	TGTGCCAGTAGTACCCCGGCTCCGGATGGCTACACCTTC	CASSTPAPDGYTF
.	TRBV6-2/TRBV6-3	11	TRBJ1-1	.	TGTGCCAGCAGTTCTTCCAGGGTGGCTTTCTTT	CASSSSRVAFF
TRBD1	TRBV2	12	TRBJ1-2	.	TGTGCCAGCAGGGTAGACAGGGGTGGCTACACCTTC	CASRVDRGGYTF
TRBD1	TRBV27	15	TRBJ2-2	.	TGTGCCAGCAGAAGGGACAGGGAGGGCACCGGGGAGCTGTTTTTT	CASRRDREGTGELFF
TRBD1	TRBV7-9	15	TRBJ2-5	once	TGTGCCAGCAGCTCGGGGACAGGGGGAGGAAAGACCCAGTACTTC	CASSSGTGGGKTQYF
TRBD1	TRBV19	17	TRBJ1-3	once	TGTGCCAGTGTGGACGAGACAGGGGCTTATGCCGGAAACACCATATATTTT	CASVDETGAYAGNTIYF
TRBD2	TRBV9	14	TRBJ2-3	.	TGTGCCAGCTGCGCGACTAGCGGGGGAGATACGCAGTATTTT	CASCATSGGDTQYF
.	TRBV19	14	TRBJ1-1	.	TGTGCCAGTAGTCCGACGGTAATGAACACTGAAGCTTTCTTT	CASSPTVMNTEAFF
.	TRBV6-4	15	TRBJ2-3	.	TGTGCCAGCAGGGTAGAGGGAGCACCCACAGATACGCAGTATTTT	CASRVEGAPTDTQYF
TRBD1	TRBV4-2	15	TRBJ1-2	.	TGTGCCAGTACTAACCCTTCACAGGGGGCGTATGGCTACACCTTC	CASTNPSQGAYGYTF
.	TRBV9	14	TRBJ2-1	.	TGTGCCAGCAGCGTCCGGGACATAGTAAATGAGCAGTTCTTC	CASSVRDIVNEQFF
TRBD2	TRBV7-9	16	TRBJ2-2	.	TGCGCCAGCAGCAGCGGGGGGGCGGCGAACACCGGGGAGCTGTTTTTT	CASSSGGAANTGELFF
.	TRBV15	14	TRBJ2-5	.	TGTGCCACCAGCAGAGATCGGGGGTCGGAGACCCAGTACTTC	CATSRDRGSETQYF
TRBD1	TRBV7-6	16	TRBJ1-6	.	TGTGCCAGCAGCCTCGGACAGGGGGCGATTAATTCACCCCTCCACTTT	CASSLGQGAINSPLHF